What follows are 11 T cell receptor beta chains derived from one specimen sequenced in a study of cytotoxic CD8 clonotypes in ibrutinib-treated CLL. Measured with immunoSEQ multiplex PCR; TCRdb has only the in-frame clones, and not every one. The top ten hold more than 2.5% of the sample, which has 160,000 or so clones, over 75% seen once. Sequenced material: PBMCs, taken at disease progression, from a patient treated with ibrutinib. The receptors here all came from a human donor with chronic lymphocytic leukemia.

The rearrangement links TRBV5-4 to TRBJ2-2; possible D gene TRBD2, 6 bases. Between the trimmed V and J ends, which lost 0 bases and 3 bases, there was a span of 9 bases. This CDR3 comprises 15 residues. Germline CDR1 reads SGHNT; CDR2 reads YYREEE (reference sequence). This CDR3 is CASSLGGTYTGELFF. CDR3 DNA: TGTGCCAGCAGCTTGGGCGGGACTTACACCGGGGAGCTGTTTTTT. The full variable domain, rest sourced from reference TRBV5-4 and TRBJ2-2, is ETGVTQSPTHLIKTRGQQVTLRCSSQSGHNTVSWYQQALGQGPQFIFQYYREEENGRGNFPPRFSGLQFPNYSSELNVNALELDDSALYLCASSLGGTYTGELFFGEGSRLTVL.

The chain uses TRBV9 and TRBJ1-3; D remains ambiguous. Trimming cost V 7 bases and J 0 bases, with 14 bases left between them. The CDR3 length is 15 residues. Per the germline V gene, CDR1 is SGDLS and CDR2 is YYNGEE. The CDR3 region has the DNA TGTGCCAGCTCGAGTACGGCAGTCTCTGGAAACACCATATATTTT. The encoded protein is CASSSTAVSGNTIYF.

This chain connects TRBV6-6 to TRBJ2-2; 7 bases match TRBD2. The CDR3 sequence is 16 residues long. The trim removed 0 bases at V and 6 bases at J, leaving 7 bases unmatched. Germline CDR1 is MNHNY and CDR2 is SVGAGI (reference sequence). CDR3 in DNA: TGTGCCAGCAGTTACTCGTTGGGCGGGAGTGCCGGGGAGCTGTTTTTT. It specifies CASSYSLGGSAGELFF.

This clone was seen once. The CDR3 loop is CASSFSYTRQGVGGELFF. The DNA of the CDR3 is TGTGCCAGCAGCTTCAGTTATACGAGACAGGGGGTTGGCGGGGAGCTGTTTTTT. The genes are TRBV7-6 and TRBJ2-2; 9 bases align to TRBD1. This CDR3 contains 18 residues. Germline V gene sequence: CDR1 SGHVS, CDR2 FNYEAQ. V dropped 3 bases and J dropped 7; count of bases not matched to a gene: 15.

Details on this clone: An end of the junction differs from the germline gene, which may be a read error. The chain recombines TRBV29-1 with TRBJ2-3; perhaps TRBD2 as D (6 bases). Germline V gene sequence: CDR1 SQVTM, CDR2 ANQGSEA. The CDR3 is made up of 12 amino acids. CDR3 residues: CSVTTSIDTQYF. DNA of the CDR3: TGCAGCGTTACAACTAGCATAGATACGCAGTATTTT.

This chain joins TRBV11-3 and TRBJ2-7; 8 bases are shared with TRBD1. The J segment lost 1 base and the V segment lost 4 bases, leaving 6 bases of the junction unmatched. The CDR3 is 15 amino acids. In germline, CDR1 is SGHNT, CDR2 YENEEA. CDR3 nucleotides: TGTGCCAGCAGCTACTGGACAGGGCTTTCCTACGAGCAGTACTTC. It codes for CASSYWTGLSYEQYF.

The chain links TRBV30 to TRBJ2-5; 8 bases fit TRBD2. Trimming took 1 base from V and 4 from J; bases not matched to a gene: 8. Germline CDR1 is GTSNPN and CDR2 is SVGIG (reference sequence). The CDR3 totals 15 residues. The CDR3 bases are TGTGCCTGGAGTGGGGGACTAGGTTTTGGAGAGACCCAGTACTTC. As protein: CAWSGGLGFGETQYF.

The chain carries TRBV29-1 and TRBJ2-7; D remains ambiguous. Germline V gives CDR1 SQVTM, CDR2 ANQGSEA. Trimming removed 5 bases from V and 4 bases from J, with 6 bases in between. This CDR3 spans 10 amino acids. The CDR3 loop reads CSVLGYEQYF. Written as DNA, the CDR3 is TGCAGCGTTCTAGGGTACGAGCAGTACTTC.

V and J are TRBV10-3 and TRBJ1-3; D ambiguous. Trimming pared 3 bases from V and 0 bases from J, leaving 27 bases between. Germline V CDR1 and CDR2: ENHRY, SYGVKD. The CDR3 loop spans 21 amino acids. CDR3 in amino acids: CAISDVSWASPWIISGNTIYF. In DNA form, the CDR3 reads TGTGCCATCAGTGATGTATCCTGGGCCAGTCCATGGATTATCTCTGGAAACACCATATATTTT.

The chain couples TRBV7-9 to TRBJ2-1; the D is unclear. Germline CDR1 and CDR2: SEHNR and FQNEAQ (reference sequence). V gave up 1 base and J gave up 0 bases, with 7 bases separating them. CDR3 size: 15 residues. In nucleotides, the CDR3 is TGTGCCAGCAGCTTAGTAGGGATCTCCTACAATGAGCAGTTCTTC. Its protein product is CASSLVGISYNEQFF.

This chain uses TRBV27 with TRBJ2-3; 12 nucleotides agree with TRBD2. Germline V gene sequence: CDR1 MNHEY, CDR2 SMNVEV (reference sequence). Trimming took 5 bases from V and 7 from J; bases not matched to a gene: 10. The CDR3 consists of 16 residues. The CDR3 DNA reads TGTGCCAGCAGTCTCCGACTAGCGGGAGTGTTAAATACGCAGTATTTT. Its protein is CASSLRLAGVLNTQYF.